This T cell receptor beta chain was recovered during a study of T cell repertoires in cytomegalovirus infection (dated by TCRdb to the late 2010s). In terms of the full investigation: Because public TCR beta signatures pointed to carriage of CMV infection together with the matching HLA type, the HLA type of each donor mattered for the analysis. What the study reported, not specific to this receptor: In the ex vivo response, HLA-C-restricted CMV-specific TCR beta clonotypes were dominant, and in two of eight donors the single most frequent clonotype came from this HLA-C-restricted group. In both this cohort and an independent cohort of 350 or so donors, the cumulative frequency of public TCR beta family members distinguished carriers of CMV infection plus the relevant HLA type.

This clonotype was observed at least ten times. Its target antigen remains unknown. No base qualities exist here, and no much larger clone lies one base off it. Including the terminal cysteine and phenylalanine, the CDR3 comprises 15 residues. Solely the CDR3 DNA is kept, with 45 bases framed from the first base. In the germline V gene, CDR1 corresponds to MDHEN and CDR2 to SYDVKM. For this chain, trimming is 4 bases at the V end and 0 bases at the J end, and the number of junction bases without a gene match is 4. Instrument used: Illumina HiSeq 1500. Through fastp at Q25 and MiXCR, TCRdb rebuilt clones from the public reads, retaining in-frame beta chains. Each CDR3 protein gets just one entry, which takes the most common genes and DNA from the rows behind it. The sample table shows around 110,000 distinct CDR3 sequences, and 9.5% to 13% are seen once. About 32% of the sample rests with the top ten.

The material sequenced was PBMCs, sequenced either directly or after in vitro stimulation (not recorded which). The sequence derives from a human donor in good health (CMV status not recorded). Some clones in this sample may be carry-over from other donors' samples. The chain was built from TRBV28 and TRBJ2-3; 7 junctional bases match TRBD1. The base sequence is TGTGCCAGCAGTTCGACAGGGCTGAGCACAGATACGCAGTATTTT. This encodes CASSSTGLSTDTQYF.